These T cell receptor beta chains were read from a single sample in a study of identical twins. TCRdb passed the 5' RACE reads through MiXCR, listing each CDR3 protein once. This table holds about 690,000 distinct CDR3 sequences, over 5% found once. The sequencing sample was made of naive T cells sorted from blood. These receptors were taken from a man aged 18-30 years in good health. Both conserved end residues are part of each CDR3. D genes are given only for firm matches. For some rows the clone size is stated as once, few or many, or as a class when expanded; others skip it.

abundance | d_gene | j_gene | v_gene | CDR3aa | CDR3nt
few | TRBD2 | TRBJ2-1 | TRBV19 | CASSTPIPSSGRWNEQFF | TGTGCCAGTAGTACCCCTATCCCTTCTAGCGGGAGGTGGAATGAGCAGTTCTTC
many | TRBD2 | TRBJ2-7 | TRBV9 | CASSVASGISEQYF | TGTGCCAGCAGCGTGGCTAGCGGGATTAGCGAGCAGTACTTC
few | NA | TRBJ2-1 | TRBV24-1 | CATSVNGLYNEQFF | TGTGCCACCAGTGTAAACGGCTTGTACAATGAGCAGTTCTTC
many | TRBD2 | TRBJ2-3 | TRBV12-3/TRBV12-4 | CASSAGTSVTDTQYF | TGTGCCAGCAGTGCCGGGACTAGCGTCACAGATACGCAGTATTTT
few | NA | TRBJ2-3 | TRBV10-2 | CASRGEETTDTQYF | TGCGCCAGCAGGGGTGAGGAGACCACAGATACGCAGTATTTT
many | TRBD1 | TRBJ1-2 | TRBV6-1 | CASSRTGGAGDYGYTF | TGTGCCAGCAGCAGGACAGGGGGCGCAGGAGACTATGGCTACACCTTC
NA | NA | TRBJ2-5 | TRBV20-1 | CSAGEHRETQYF | TGCAGTGCTGGGGAGCACCGAGAGACCCAGTACTTC
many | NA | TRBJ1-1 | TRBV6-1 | CASRVGGRYTEAFF | TGTGCCAGCAGGGTCGGGGGCAGGTACACTGAAGCTTTCTTT
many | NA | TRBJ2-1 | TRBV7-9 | CASSLVPLRYNEQFF | TGTGCCAGCAGCTTAGTACCGTTGAGGTACAATGAGCAGTTCTTC
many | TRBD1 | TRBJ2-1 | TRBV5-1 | CASRATGQGANEQFF | TGCGCCAGCAGGGCGACGGGACAGGGGGCAAATGAGCAGTTCTTC
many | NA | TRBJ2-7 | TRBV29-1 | CSVVSGIYYEQYF | TGCAGCGTTGTTTCGGGGATATACTACGAGCAGTACTTC
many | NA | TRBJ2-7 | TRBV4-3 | CASSQGYRGGTYEQYF | TGCGCCAGCAGCCAAGGTTACAGGGGAGGAACCTACGAGCAGTACTTC
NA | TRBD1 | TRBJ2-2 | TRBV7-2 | CASSSLAGTANTGELIF | TGTGCCAGCAGCTCTCTGGCCGGGACAGCCAACACCGGGGAGCTGATTTTT
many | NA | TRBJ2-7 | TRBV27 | CASSLSLTAGYEQYF | TGTGCCAGCAGTTTATCGTTAACAGCCGGTTACGAGCAGTACTTC
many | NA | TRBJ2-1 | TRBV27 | CASSFGGVNEQFF | TGTGCCAGCAGTTTTGGGGGAGTCAATGAGCAGTTCTTC
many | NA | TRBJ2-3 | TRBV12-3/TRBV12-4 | CASSSHLIITPDTQYF | TGTGCCAGCAGCTCCCACCTTATTATAACCCCAGATACGCAGTATTTT
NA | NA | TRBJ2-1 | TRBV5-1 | CASSLANLARGPNNEQFF | TGCGCCAGCAGCTTGGCAAATCTAGCGAGAGGGCCCAACAATGAGCAGTTCTTC
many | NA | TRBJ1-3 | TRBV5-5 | CASSVKWSGNTIYF | TGTGCCAGCAGCGTAAAGTGGTCTGGAAACACCATATATTTT
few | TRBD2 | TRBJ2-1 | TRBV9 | CASSVLAGGAEQFF | TGTGCCAGCAGCGTACTAGCGGGAGGCGCTGAGCAGTTCTTC
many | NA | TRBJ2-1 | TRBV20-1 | CSAFYNEQFF | TGCAGTGCATTTTACAATGAGCAGTTCTTC
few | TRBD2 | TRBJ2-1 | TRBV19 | CATRPGEGDNEQFF | TGTGCCACGCGACCCGGGGAGGGAGACAATGAGCAGTTCTTC
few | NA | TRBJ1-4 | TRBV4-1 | CASSPGPQKEKLFF | TGCGCCAGCAGCCCTGGGCCCCAAAAGGAAAAACTGTTTTTT
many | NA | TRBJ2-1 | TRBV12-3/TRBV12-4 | CASRLQGGDEQFF | TGTGCCAGCAGGCTCCAGGGTGGCGATGAGCAGTTCTTC
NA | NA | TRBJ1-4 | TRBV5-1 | CASSGGDVKLFF | TGCGCCAGCAGCGGGGGAGATGTAAAACTGTTTTTT
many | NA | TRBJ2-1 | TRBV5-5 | CASSLLSAPGHEDEQFF | TGTGCCAGCAGCTTGTTGTCTGCGCCGGGACACGAAGACGAGCAGTTCTTC
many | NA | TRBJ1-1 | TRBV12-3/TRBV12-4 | CASTSDGFATEAFF | TGTGCCAGCACCTCGGACGGTTTCGCCACTGAAGCTTTCTTT
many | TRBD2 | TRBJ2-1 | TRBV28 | CASSGLAGTNEQFF | TGTGCCAGCAGTGGACTAGCGGGTACCAATGAGCAGTTCTTC
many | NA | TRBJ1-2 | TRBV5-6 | CASSFWGDGYTF | TGTGCCAGCAGCTTCTGGGGCGATGGCTACACCTTC
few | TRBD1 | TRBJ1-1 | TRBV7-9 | CASSWDRVVGTEAFF | TGTGCCAGCAGCTGGGACAGGGTCGTGGGCACTGAAGCTTTCTTT
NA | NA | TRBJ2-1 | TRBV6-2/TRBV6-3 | CASRPIGGRTYNEQFF | TGTGCCAGCAGGCCCATTGGGGGAAGAACATACAATGAGCAGTTCTTC
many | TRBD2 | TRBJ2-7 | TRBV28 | CATQELASGYEQYF | TGTGCCACCCAGGAGTTAGCTAGCGGTTACGAGCAGTACTTC
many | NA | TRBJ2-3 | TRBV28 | CASETASGPHTQYF | TGTGCCAGTGAGACGGCTAGTGGGCCTCATACGCAGTATTTT
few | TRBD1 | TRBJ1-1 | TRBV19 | CASSPDGQGGTEAFF | TGTGCCAGTAGTCCCGACGGACAGGGGGGCACTGAAGCTTTCTTT
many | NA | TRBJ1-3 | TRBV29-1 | CSVEAPSVSGNTIYF | TGCAGCGTTGAAGCCCCATCCGTCTCTGGAAACACCATATATTTT
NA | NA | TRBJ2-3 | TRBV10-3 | CAISAGATDTQYF | TGTGCCATCAGTGCAGGAGCCACAGATACGCAGTATTTT
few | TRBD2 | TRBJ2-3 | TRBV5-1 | CASSLEVAGSTDTQYF | TGCGCCAGCAGCTTGGAAGTAGCGGGGAGCACAGATACGCAGTATTTT
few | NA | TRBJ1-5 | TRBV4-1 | CASSQFIVNQPQHF | TGCGCCAGCAGCCAGTTCATCGTGAATCAGCCCCAGCATTTT
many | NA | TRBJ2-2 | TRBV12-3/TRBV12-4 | CASSPPSTGELFF | TGTGCCAGCAGTCCCCCCAGCACCGGGGAGCTGTTTTTT
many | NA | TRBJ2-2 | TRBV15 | CATSRGKVGELFF | TGTGCCACCAGCAGGGGAAAGGTCGGGGAGCTGTTTTTT
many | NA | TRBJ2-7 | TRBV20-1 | CSATTPRGYEQYF | TGCAGTGCCACGACTCCGCGGGGCTACGAGCAGTACTTC
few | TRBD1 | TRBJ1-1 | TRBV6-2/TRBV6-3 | CASSHIQGTEAFF | TGTGCCAGCAGTCATATACAGGGGACTGAAGCTTTCTTT